This TCR beta chain stems from a study of shared clonotypes between healthy human individuals. There are 16 residues in the CDR3. The trim removed 0 bases at V and 0 bases at J, leaving 3 bases unmatched. Germline assignment: CDR1 MNHEY and CDR2 SVGAGI. Sequenced by immunoSEQ multiplex PCR; TCRdb stores in-frame clones only, minus some. The table has nearly 2 million clones, about 94% seen once. As defined, naive CD8 cells were CD45RO-negative and positively selected for CCR7, with terminally differentiated effector memory CD45RA+ cells excluded. Comment on this clone: Additional DNA sequences in this sample encode the identical CDR3.

The genes are TRBV6-5 and TRBJ2-7; 9 bases are shared with TRBD2. The source material was naive CD8+ T cells sorted from blood. The sequence came from a man between 18 and 29 years old in good health. CDR3 DNA sequence: TGTGCCAGCAGTTACTCGACTAGCGGCAGCTCCTACGAGCAGTACTTC. This translates into CASSYSTSGSSYEQYF.